The 27 T cell receptor beta chains reported below all come from one sample, sequenced in a study of shared clonotypes between healthy human individuals. TCRdb keeps only in-frame clones here, not all; method: immunoSEQ multiplex PCR. The repertoire holds 850,000 to 1,200,000 clones, with about 75% as singletons. The sample taken for sequencing was memory CD4+ T cells sorted from blood. Subset: CD45RA-negative fraction. The receptor source for this set is a man between 18 and 35 years old in good health.

J is TRBJ1-4 and V is TRBV20-1; D call uncertain. CDR3 length: 11 residues. Looked up from germline, CDR1 is DFQATT and CDR2 is SNEGSKA (reference sequence). The V and J ends lost 5 bases and 7 bases respectively, with 8 bases between them. In DNA, the CDR3 is TGCAGTGCTGGGGATCGTGAAAAACTGTTTTTT. Residues: CSAGDREKLFF.

The chain is built from TRBV7-9 and TRBJ1-6; possibly TRBD1 for D (5 bases). The germline V and J ends were trimmed by 5 bases and 7 bases, with 15 bases remaining between them. The CDR3 has 15 residues. CDR1 and CDR2 from the germline V gene are SEHNR and FQNEAQ (reference sequence). CDR3 in amino acids: CASSPSGVDNSPLHF. The CDR3 DNA sequence: TGTGCCAGCAGCCCCTCGGGGGTCGACAATTCACCCCTCCACTTT. Based on the CDR3 plus reference TRBV7-9 and TRBJ1-6, the full variable domain is DTGVSQNPRHKITKRGQNVTFRCDPISEHNRLYWYRQTLGQGPEFLTYFQNEAQLEKSRLLSDRFSAERPKGSFSTLEIQRTEQGDSAMYLCASSPSGVDNSPLHFGNGTRLTVT.

The J gene is TRBJ2-6, the V gene TRBV6-1, with TRBD1 identical over 10 bases. Trimming cost V 4 bases and J 0 bases; bases outside gene matches: 3. This CDR3 comprises 17 residues. The V gene's germline CDR1 is MNHNS and CDR2 SASEGT. CDR3 region: CASSVTGGGSGANVLTF. CDR3 bases: TGTGCCAGCAGTGTGACAGGGGGCGGCTCTGGGGCCAACGTCCTGACTTTC.

The V gene is TRBV11-3, the J gene TRBJ2-3; D is unresolved. Germline values: CDR1 SGHNT, CDR2 YENEEA. Trimming stripped 5 bases from V and 9 bases from J, with 21 bases between. This CDR3 comprises 15 residues. The CDR3 is CASSAINPGSPTQYF. CDR3 nucleotides: TGTGCCAGCAGCGCAATTAATCCGGGTTCCCCCACGCAGTATTTT.

The rearrangement links TRBV6-1 to TRBJ1-1; 7 nucleotides match TRBD1. V shed 6 bases and J 5 bases; nucleotides not matched to a gene: 12. Germline V gene sequence: CDR1 MNHNS, CDR2 SASEGT. The CDR3 has 15 amino acids. The CDR3 loop reads CASRGDSREGTEAFF. CDR3 nucleotides: TGTGCCAGCAGGGGGGACAGCCGGGAGGGTACTGAAGCTTTCTTT.

As to this clone: Given a much more abundant clone one base away, this may be a read error. The chain has TRBV19 and TRBJ2-7; D assignment may be TRBD1 or TRBD2 (5 bases each). Germline V gene sequence: CDR1 LNHDA, CDR2 SQIVND (reference sequence). The CDR3 is made up of 10 amino acids. Trimming left V 10 bases short and J 3 bases short, with 7 bases between. DNA of the CDR3: TGTGCCACTGGGGGCTACGAGCAGTACTTC. This sequence encodes CATGGYEQYF.

The chain joins TRBV27 to TRBJ1-5, with TRBD1 matching 10 bases. CDR1 and CDR2 from the germline V gene are MNHEY and SMNVEV (reference sequence). The CDR3 has 22 residues. Trimming removed 3 bases from V and 1 base from J; junction bases left unmatched: 21. CDR3 bases: TGTGCCAGCAGTTTCAAGACTGACAGGGGGCGGAGGTATATTCGAAGCAATCAGCCCCAGCATTTT. This translates into CASSFKTDRGRRYIRSNQPQHF.

The rearrangement joins TRBV7-9 to TRBJ2-3; D is uncertain. From germline, CDR1 is SEHNR and CDR2 FQNEAQ (reference sequence). The CDR3 covers 16 residues. Trimming left V 5 bases short and J 1 base short, with 16 bases between. The CDR3 region has the DNA TGTGCCAGCAGCCTATCCTCGCAGAGCCGCACAGATACGCAGTATTTT. Translation gives CASSLSSQSRTDTQYF.

The gene calls are TRBV18 and TRBJ2-5, with 9 bases lining up with TRBD1. CDR1 and CDR2 (germline): KGHSH, LQKENI. The length of the CDR3 is 16 residues. The trim removed 3 bases at V and 3 bases at J, leaving 8 bases unmatched. The CDR3 sequence: CASSPPTGGPKETQYF. As DNA, the CDR3 is TGTGCCAGCTCACCGCCGACAGGGGGGCCAAAAGAGACCCAGTACTTC.

This rearrangement joins TRBV5-1 to TRBJ1-1; 7 nucleotides match TRBD1. The CDR3 runs 14 residues. With V trimmed by 0 bases and J by 5 bases, 4 bases remained unmatched. Germline V gives CDR1 SGHRS, CDR2 YFSETQ. The CDR3 spells CASSLETGITEAFF. CDR3 nucleotides: TGCGCCAGCAGCTTGGAGACAGGGATTACTGAAGCTTTCTTT.

The chain carries TRBV10-3 and TRBJ2-1; D might be TRBD2 (6 bases). This CDR3 has 14 residues. The V gene's germline CDR1 is ENHRY and CDR2 SYGVKD. The ends were cut back, 4 bases at V and 6 bases at J, with 13 bases in the middle. CDR3 protein: CAISGGLLFNEQFF. In DNA form, the CDR3 reads TGTGCCATCAGTGGGGGACTGTTATTCAATGAGCAGTTCTTC.

This clone has ten or more counts. At one of its ends the junction is not consistent with the germline gene, which may arise from a read error. The chain carries TRBV2 and TRBJ2-7, with 9 nucleotides matching TRBD1. CDR1 and CDR2 from the germline V gene are SNHLY and FYNNEI. The CDR3 totals 15 residues. CDR3 coding DNA: TGTGCCAGCAGAACACCGGGACAGGGCTCCTACGTGCAGTACTTC. This gives the protein CASRTPGQGSYVQYF. The whole variable domain, remainder taken from reference TRBV2 and TRBJ2-7, is EPEVTQTPSHQVTQMGQEVILRCVPISNHLYFYWYRQILGQKVEFLVSFYNNEISEKSEIFDDQFSVERPDGSNFTLKIRSTKLEDSAMYFCASRTPGQGSYVQYFGPGTRLTVT.

The table lists this clone with many counts. V usage is TRBV30 and J usage is TRBJ1-2; TRBD1 matches 7 bases. This CDR3 is built from 13 residues. Germline V gives CDR1 GTSNPN, CDR2 SVGIG (reference sequence). V dropped 2 bases and J dropped 7; count of bases not matched to a gene: 7. The CDR3 DNA reads TGTGCCTGGAGTTACAAGGGGGCGGGTGGCTACACCTTC. This gives the protein CAWSYKGAGGYTF.

The chain has TRBV19 and TRBJ2-4, with 12 bases fitting TRBD1. With 5 bases clipped from V and 6 bases from J, the junction kept 2 bases outside the gene matches. Germline-derived CDR1 and CDR2 are LNHDA and SQIVND (reference sequence). The CDR3 loop spans 14 amino acids. The CDR3 bases are TGTGCCAGTAGTGGGACAGGGGGCGGAAACATTCAGTACTTC. Residues: CASSGTGGGNIQYF.

About this clone: A much larger clone lies a single base off, so this may be a read error. The chain has TRBV5-1 and TRBJ2-3; perhaps D is TRBD1 or TRBD2 (5 bases each). This CDR3 is built from 14 residues. Trimming cost V 4 bases and J 0 bases, with 9 bases left between them. Looked up from germline, CDR1 is SGHRS and CDR2 is YFSETQ. DNA for the CDR3: TGCGCCAGCAGCCGGGACCCTAGCACAGATACGCAGTATTTT. The encoded protein is CASSRDPSTDTQYF.

This clone was detected only a few times. V is TRBV10-3 and J is TRBJ2-7; TRBD1 matches at 10 bases. Germline CDR1 reads ENHRY; CDR2 reads SYGVKD. CDR3 length: 15 residues. V shed 9 bases and J 6 bases; nucleotides not matched to a gene: 14. The CDR3 DNA follows: TGTGCCATAGGACCCGGGACAGGGGCAGGGGCCGAGCAGTACTTC. It codes for CAIGPGTGAGAEQYF.

The rearrangement joins TRBV5-4 to TRBJ2-3; no clear D. Germline loops: CDR1 SGHNT, CDR2 YYREEE (reference sequence). The CDR3 runs 14 residues. V lost 6 bases and J lost 1, with 12 bases in between. The CDR3 reads CASTQRDRTDTQYF. CDR3 DNA sequence: TGTGCCAGCACCCAGAGAGACCGCACAGATACGCAGTATTTT.

V is TRBV7-8 and J is TRBJ2-1, with 7 nucleotides matching TRBD1. The germline CDR1 and CDR2 sequences are SGHVS and FQNEAQ. This CDR3 contains 17 residues. J was trimmed by 4 bases and V by 6 bases; bases with no gene match: 15. The CDR3 DNA reads TGTGCCAGCAGTCTGTCCCTGCAGGGGGTAGGATACAATGAGCAGTTCTTC. It is translated as CASSLSLQGVGYNEQFF. The full variable domain, rest sourced from reference TRBV7-8 and TRBJ2-1, is GAGVSQSPRYKVAKRGQDVALRCDPISGHVSLFWYQQALGQGPEFLTYFQNEAQLDKSGLPSDRFFAERPEGSVSTLKIQRTQQEDSAVYLCASSLSLQGVGYNEQFFGPGTRLTVL.

This chain links TRBV19 with TRBJ1-1; 8 bases are a match to TRBD1. The CDR3 length is 16 residues. V was clipped by 0 bases and J by 0 bases; unmatched bases: 3. CDR1 LNHDA and CDR2 SQIVND come from the germline V gene (reference sequence). CDR3 coding DNA: TGTGCCAGTAGTATAGACAAGACAGGGGTGAACACTGAAGCTTTCTTT. This sequence encodes CASSIDKTGVNTEAFF. The variable domain in full, completed from reference TRBV19 and TRBJ1-1, reads DGGITQSPKYLFRKEGQNVTLSCEQNLNHDAMYWYRQDPGQGLRLIYYSQIVNDFQKGDIAEGYSVSREKKESFPLTVTSAQKNPTAFYLCASSIDKTGVNTEAFFGQGTRLTVV.

This chain connects TRBV18 to TRBJ1-1; 9 bases line up with TRBD1. The CDR3 loop spans 16 amino acids. The germline V gene has CDR1 KGHSH and CDR2 LQKENI. Trimming removed 2 bases from V and 1 base from J; junction bases left unmatched: 5. This CDR3 is CASSPKTGGGNTEAFF. CDR3 sequence (DNA): TGTGCCAGCTCACCAAAGACAGGGGGAGGGAACACTGAAGCTTTCTTT. Drawing the rest from reference TRBV18 and TRBJ1-1, the complete variable domain is NAGVMQNPRHLVRRRGQEARLRCSPMKGHSHVYWYRQLPEEGLKFMVYLQKENIIDESGMPKERFSAEFPKEGPSILRIQQVVRGDSAAYFCASSPKTGGGNTEAFFGQGTRLTVV.

The genes are TRBV19 and TRBJ1-2, with 9 nucleotides matching TRBD1. The CDR3 has 15 residues. The junction had 9 bases not matched to a gene; V was cut back by 4 bases and J by 6 bases. Germline V CDR1 and CDR2: LNHDA, SQIVND (reference sequence). The CDR3 reads CASSTIQGAHDGYTF. The CDR3 coding sequence is TGTGCCAGTAGTACCATACAGGGGGCGCATGATGGCTACACCTTC.

The J gene is TRBJ2-3, the V gene TRBV23-1; tentatively, D is TRBD2 (6 bases). TRBV23-1 carries the ORF label, with uncertain function. The V gene lost 4 bases and the J gene lost 4 bases, with 18 bases spanning the gap. This CDR3 is 16 amino acids long. The CDR3 nucleotides read TGCGCCAGCAGTCCCCCGGACTACTTAAGGCCAGATACGCAGTATTTT. It is translated as CASSPPDYLRPDTQYF.

This clone was detected only a few times. The V and J genes are TRBV10-2 and TRBJ2-1, with 10 bases matching TRBD2. The CDR3 consists of 14 residues. Unmatched junction bases numbered 8, after V lost 5 bases and J lost 10 bases. Germline loops: CDR1 WSHSY, CDR2 SAAADI. In DNA form, the CDR3 reads TGCGCCAGCAGTAGGAGCGGGAGGGGAGGGGAGCAGTTCTTC. Its translation is CASSRSGRGGEQFF.

This clone showed up just once. The V gene is TRBV2, the J gene TRBJ2-5; the match to TRBD2 covers 13 bases. Trimming took 8 bases from V and 2 from J; bases not matched to a gene: 8. The CDR3 length is 16 residues. Germline V gene lookup returns CDR1 SNHLY and CDR2 FYNNEI. The CDR3 nucleotides are TGTGCCAGCGCGGGGCCACTAGCGGGAGGGCAAGAGACCCAGTACTTC. Protein: CASAGPLAGGQETQYF.

The chain has TRBV28 and TRBJ1-1; no definite D call. Germline V lookup: CDR1 MDHEN, CDR2 SYDVKM. The CDR3 contains 16 residues. V was cut by 2 bases and J by 4 bases, with 17 bases left in between. The CDR3 spells CASSLSGKSVLTEAFF. The CDR3 DNA follows: TGTGCCAGCAGTTTAAGTGGGAAGTCCGTACTCACTGAAGCTTTCTTT. The variable domain in full, with the rest retrieved from reference TRBV28 and TRBJ1-1, is DVKVTQSSRYLVKRTGEKVFLECVQDMDHENMFWYRQDPGLGLRLIYFSYDVKMKEKGDIPEGYSVSREKKERFSLILESASTNQTSMYLCASSLSGKSVLTEAFFGQGTRLTVV.

This chain uses TRBV6-5 with TRBJ2-7; a weak D match, TRBD2 (7 bases). Germline V gene lookup returns CDR1 MNHEY and CDR2 SVGAGI. This CDR3 contains 15 residues. With 5 bases removed from V and 3 bases from J, the gap between germline ends came to 17 bases. CDR3 protein: CASSTVSGGLYEQYF. For the CDR3, the DNA is TGTGCCAGCAGTACCGTTTCGGGGGGCCTCTACGAGCAGTACTTC.

About this clone: The sample has other DNA sequences that encode this CDR3 too. V and J are TRBV30 and TRBJ1-6, with no clear D. The CDR3 length is 11 residues. Trimming shortened V by 1 base and J by 6 bases, and 1 base separated the two germline ends. CDR1 and CDR2 from the germline V gene are GTSNPN and SVGIG (reference sequence). CDR3 sequence reads: CAWSGNSPLHF. CDR3 coding DNA: TGTGCCTGGAGTGGTAATTCACCCCTCCACTTT.